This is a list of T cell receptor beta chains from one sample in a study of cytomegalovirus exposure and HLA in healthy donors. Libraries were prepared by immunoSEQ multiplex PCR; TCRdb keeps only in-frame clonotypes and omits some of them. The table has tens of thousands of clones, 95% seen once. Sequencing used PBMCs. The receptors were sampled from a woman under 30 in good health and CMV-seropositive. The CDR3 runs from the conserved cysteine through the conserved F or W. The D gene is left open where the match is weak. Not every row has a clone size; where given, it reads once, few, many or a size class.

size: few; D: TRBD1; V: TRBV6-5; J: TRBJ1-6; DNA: TGTGCCAGCACCTTGAACGGACAGGGCAATTCACCCCTCCACTTT; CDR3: CASTLNGQGNSPLHF
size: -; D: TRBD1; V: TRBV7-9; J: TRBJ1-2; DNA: TGTGCCAGCAGCTACCTACCAGGGACAGTGGATTATGGCTACACCTTC; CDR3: CASSYLPGTVDYGYTF
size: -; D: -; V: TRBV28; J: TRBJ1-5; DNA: TGTGCCAGCGGAAGGGAGTTAAGGCAGCCCCAGCATTTT; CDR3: CASGRELRQPQHF
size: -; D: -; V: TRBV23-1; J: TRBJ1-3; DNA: TGCGCCAGCGCTTTCCGGGGACATCCAGAACTACGCTCTGGAAACACCATATATTTT; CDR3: CASAFRGHPELRSGNTIYF
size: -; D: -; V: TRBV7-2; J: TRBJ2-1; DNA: TGTGCCAGCAGCTTAGGTACTGAGAGGGATGAGCAGTTCTTC; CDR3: CASSLGTERDEQFF
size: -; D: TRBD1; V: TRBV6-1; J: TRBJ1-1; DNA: TGTGCCAGCCGAGGACAGGGGGCATACACTGAAGCTTTCTTT; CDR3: CASRGQGAYTEAFF
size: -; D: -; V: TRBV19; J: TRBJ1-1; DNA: TGTGCCAGTACCCCGGGGGGGGGATTGAACACTGAAGCTTTCTTT; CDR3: CASTPGGGLNTEAFF
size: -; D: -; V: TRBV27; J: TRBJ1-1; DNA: TGTGCCAGCAGTCCGGTGCGGGGCGCAGTTACTGAAGCTTTCTTT; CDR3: CASSPVRGAVTEAFF
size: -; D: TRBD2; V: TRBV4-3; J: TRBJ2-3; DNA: TGCGCCAGCAGCCAAGGGCCCGGGGGGGCAGTCAGCGCAGATACGCAGTATTTT; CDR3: CASSQGPGGAVSADTQYF
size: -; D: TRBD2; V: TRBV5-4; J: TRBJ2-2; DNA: TGTGCCAGCAGCTTGTTGACTAGCGGACCCACCGGGGAGCTGTTTTTT; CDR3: CASSLLTSGPTGELFF
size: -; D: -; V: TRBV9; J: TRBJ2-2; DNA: TGTGCCAGCAGCGCCGGGGTGGAGCTGTTTTTT; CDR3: CASSAGVELFF
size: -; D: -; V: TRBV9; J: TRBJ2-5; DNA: TGTGCCAGCAGCGCGGGGGGCGATCAAGAGACCCAGTACTTC; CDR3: CASSAGGDQETQYF
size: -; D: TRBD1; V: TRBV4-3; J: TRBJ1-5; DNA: TGCGCCAGCAGCCAGGACAGGGTCCAGCCCCAGCATTTT; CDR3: CASSQDRVQPQHF
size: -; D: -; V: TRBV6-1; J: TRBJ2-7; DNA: TGTGCCAGCAGTGAAACCAGCGGAGGATCCTACGAGCAGTACTTC; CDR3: CASSETSGGSYEQYF
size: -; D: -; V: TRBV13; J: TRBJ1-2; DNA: TGTGCCAGCAGCTTAGGTGTAGGGACAACCATCTATGGCTACACCTTC; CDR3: CASSLGVGTTIYGYTF
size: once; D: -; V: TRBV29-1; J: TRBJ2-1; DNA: TGCAGCGTTGAAGACCCTCTAGACCCCCGGAGGTTCTTC; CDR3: CSVEDPLDPRRFF
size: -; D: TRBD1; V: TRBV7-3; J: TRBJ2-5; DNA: TGTGCCAGCAGCTTAGGGACAGAGGAGACCCAGTACTTC; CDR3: CASSLGTEETQYF
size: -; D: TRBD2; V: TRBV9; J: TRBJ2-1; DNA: TGTGCCAGCAGCGTAGACCTGACTAGCTATGAGCAGTTCTTC; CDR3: CASSVDLTSYEQFF
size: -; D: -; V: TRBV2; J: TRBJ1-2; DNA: TGTGCCAGCAGGGCCTGGTCTAACTATGGCTACACCTTC; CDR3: CASRAWSNYGYTF
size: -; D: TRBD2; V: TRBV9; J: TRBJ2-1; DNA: TGTGCCAGCAGCGTAGGGGTAGGACTAGCCTACAATGAGCAGTTCTTC; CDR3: CASSVGVGLAYNEQFF
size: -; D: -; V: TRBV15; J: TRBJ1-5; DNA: TGTGCCACCAGCGTACAGGGAGGCAATCAGCCCCAGCATTTT; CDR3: CATSVQGGNQPQHF
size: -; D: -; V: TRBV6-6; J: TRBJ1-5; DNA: TGTGCCAGCAGGCGGGAGGGCCAGCCCCAGCATTTT; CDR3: CASRREGQPQHF
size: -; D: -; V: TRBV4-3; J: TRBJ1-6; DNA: TGCGCCAGCAGCCAAGATCAAAACCGGTGGGCTTCACCCCTCCACTTT; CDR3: CASSQDQNRWASPLHF
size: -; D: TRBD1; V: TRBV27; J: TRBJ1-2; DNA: TGTGCCAGCAGTTTTAACAGGGGGGAAAATGGCTACACCTTC; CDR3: CASSFNRGENGYTF
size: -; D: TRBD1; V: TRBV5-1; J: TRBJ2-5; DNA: TGCGCCAGCAGCCGGGGACAGAAAGAGACCCAGTACTTC; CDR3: CASSRGQKETQYF